This T cell receptor beta chain was documented in a study of blood T cell repertoires in COVID-19. The overall study: The origin of the acute and convalescent COVID-19 samples was the United States, Italy and Spain. T cells, B-cell-depleted T cells, or PBMCs supplied cDNA or gDNA.

This CDR3 comprises 15 residues. V gave up 0 bases and J gave up 4 bases, with 12 bases separating them. CDR1 is LNHNV, CDR2 YYDKDF, per germline (reference sequence). As processed by the authors: Researchers report that nucleated cell counts were estimated from reference gene primer amplification. Clones were read by immunoSEQ multiplex PCR, and TCRdb kept only the in-frame ones, dropping some. The V and J calls and clone size were taken over from that table, and D and trimming were inferred from the DNA. The table shows about 94,000 clones, with around 87% occurring only once. The chain has TRBV15 and TRBJ1-2, with D unclear. This clonotype was obtained from a woman aged 80 or older with acute or convalescent COVID-19. The source material was peripheral blood. CDR3 sequence: CATSRDRAQSYGYTF. CDR3 in DNA: TGTGCCACCAGCAGAGATCGAGCGCAGAGCTATGGCTACACCTTC.